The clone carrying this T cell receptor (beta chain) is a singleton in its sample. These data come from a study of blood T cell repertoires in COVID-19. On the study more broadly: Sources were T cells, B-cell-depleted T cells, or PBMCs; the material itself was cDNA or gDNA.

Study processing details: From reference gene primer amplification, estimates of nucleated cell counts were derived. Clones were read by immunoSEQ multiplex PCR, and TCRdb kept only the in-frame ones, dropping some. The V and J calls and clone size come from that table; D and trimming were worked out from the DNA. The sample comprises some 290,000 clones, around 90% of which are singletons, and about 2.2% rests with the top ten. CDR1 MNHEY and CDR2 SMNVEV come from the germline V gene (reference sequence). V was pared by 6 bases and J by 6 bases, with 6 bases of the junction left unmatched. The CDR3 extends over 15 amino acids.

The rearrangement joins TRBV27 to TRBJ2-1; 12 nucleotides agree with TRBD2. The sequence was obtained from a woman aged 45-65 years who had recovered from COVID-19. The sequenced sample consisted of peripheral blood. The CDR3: CASRRTSGEVNEQFF. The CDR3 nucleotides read TGTGCCAGCAGGCGGACTAGCGGGGAGGTCAATGAGCAGTTCTTC.